A selection of T cell receptor beta chains follows, all from one sample in a study of early T cells in non-severe SARS-CoV-2 infection. TCRdb reprocessed the 5' RACE reads via MiXCR and lists one record per CDR3 protein. The table shows about 83,000 distinct CDR3 sequences, with roughly 13% occurring only once. Sequences were obtained from whole blood. Receptor source: an adult who was a healthcare worker with PCR-confirmed SARS-CoV-2 infection or an uninfected control (not recorded which). CDR3s include the opening cysteine and the closing phenylalanine or tryptophan. The order of the fields is D gene, V gene, clone size, J gene, CDR3 DNA, CDR3 protein. A D gene is named only where the DNA matches it firmly. Clone size is not always given. Where it is, it says once, few, many or a class for expanded clones.

.	TRBV6-1	.	TRBJ2-3	TGTGCCAGCAGTGGACGGAGGGCCGGCACAGATACGCAGTATTTT	CASSGRRAGTDTQYF
TRBD2	TRBV12-3/TRBV12-4	many	TRBJ2-1	TGTGCCTCTTTAGCGGGGGGGCCCAGAAATGAGCAGTTCTTC	CASLAGGPRNEQFF
.	TRBV7-8	many	TRBJ2-3	TGTGCCAGCAGCTTAGTCGGCTTCTCAGATACGCAGTATTTT	CASSLVGFSDTQYF
TRBD1	TRBV5-1	many	TRBJ1-2	TGCGCCAGCAGCTTGGTTCCAGCTGACAGGGGAATCCTTGGCTACACCTTC	CASSLVPADRGILGYTF
.	TRBV10-3	few	TRBJ1-2	TGTGCCATCAGTGAGGCCGGGACATGGACATATGGCTACACCTTC	CAISEAGTWTYGYTF
.	TRBV7-2	few	TRBJ2-7	TGTGCCAGCAGCTTCGGCGGACGAACCTACGAGCAGTACTTC	CASSFGGRTYEQYF
.	TRBV2	many	TRBJ2-2	TGTGCCAGCAGTGAAGGCAGGGTAATGCCCGGGGAGCTGTTTTTT	CASSEGRVMPGELFF
.	TRBV7-9	.	TRBJ1-1	TGTGCCAGCAGCTTAGGGGCCGGCCCAGGGGCAATGAACACTGAAGCTTTCTTT	CASSLGAGPGAMNTEAFF
TRBD2	TRBV7-8	many	TRBJ2-5	TGTGCCAGCAGCTTCTGGACTAGCCCTAGACAAGAGACCCAGTACTTC	CASSFWTSPRQETQYF
TRBD2	TRBV6-1	many	TRBJ2-1	TGTGCCAGCACTGGCGGGGGGTCCCGGGATCGTGGGCAGTTCTTC	CASTGGGSRDRGQFF
.	TRBV10-1	few	TRBJ2-3	TGCGCCAGCAGTTTGGCGGGGGCTGACTATACGCAGTATTTT	CASSLAGADYTQYF
.	TRBV13	few	TRBJ2-3	TGTGCCAGCAGCCATTGGACCGCCAAGGGGGATACGCAGTATTTT	CASSHWTAKGDTQYF
TRBD2	TRBV29-1	.	TRBJ2-7	TGCAGCGCATTCGTCCAGCGGGGGCCGGATACCCCCTACGAGCAGTACTTC	CSAFVQRGPDTPYEQYF
TRBD1	TRBV5-4	.	TRBJ2-7	TGTGCCAGCAGCGGACAGGGGGCGATGTACGAGCAGTACTTC	CASSGQGAMYEQYF
TRBD1	TRBV20-1	medium-sized	TRBJ1-5	TGCAGTGCTAGCCGCGAGGCAGGGGGGAATCAGCCCCAGCATTTT	CSASREAGGNQPQHF
.	TRBV7-8	many	TRBJ1-5	TGTGCCAGCAGCTTAAGGGGGACCTTCGGGGTTAACAATCAGCCCCAGCATTTT	CASSLRGTFGVNNQPQHF
.	TRBV4-2	.	TRBJ2-7	TGTGCCAGCAGCCAAGAAGGCCTACTGGGCGGCGAGCAGTACTTC	CASSQEGLLGGEQYF
.	TRBV10-1	many	TRBJ2-3	TGCGCCAGCAGTGAGTCGGGGGGCCATCCCCGCACAGATACGCAGTATTTT	CASSESGGHPRTDTQYF